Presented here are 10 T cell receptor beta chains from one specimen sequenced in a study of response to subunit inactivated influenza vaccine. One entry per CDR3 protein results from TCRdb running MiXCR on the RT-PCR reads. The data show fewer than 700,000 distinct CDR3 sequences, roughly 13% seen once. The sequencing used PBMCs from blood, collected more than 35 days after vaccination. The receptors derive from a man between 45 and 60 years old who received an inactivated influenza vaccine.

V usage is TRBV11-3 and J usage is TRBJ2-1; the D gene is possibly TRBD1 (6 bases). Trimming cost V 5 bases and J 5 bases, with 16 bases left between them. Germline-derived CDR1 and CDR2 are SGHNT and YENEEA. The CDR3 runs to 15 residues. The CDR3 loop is CASSPQTGANNEQFF. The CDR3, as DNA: TGTGCCAGCAGCCCTCAGACAGGAGCTAACAATGAGCAGTTCTTC.

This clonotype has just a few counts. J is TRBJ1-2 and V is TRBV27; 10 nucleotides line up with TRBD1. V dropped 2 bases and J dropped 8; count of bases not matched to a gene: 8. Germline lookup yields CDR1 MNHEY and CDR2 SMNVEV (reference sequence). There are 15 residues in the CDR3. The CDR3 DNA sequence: TGTGCCAGCAGTTTAATTGGGACAGGGGCAGGGGGCTACACCTTC. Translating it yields CASSLIGTGAGGYTF.

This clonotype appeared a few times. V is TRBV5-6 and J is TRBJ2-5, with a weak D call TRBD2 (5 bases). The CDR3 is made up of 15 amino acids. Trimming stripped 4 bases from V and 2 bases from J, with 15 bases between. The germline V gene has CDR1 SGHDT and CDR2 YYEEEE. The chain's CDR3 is CASSLRTVSQETQYF. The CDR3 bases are TGTGCCAGCAGCCTACGGACTGTCTCACAAGAGACCCAGTACTTC.

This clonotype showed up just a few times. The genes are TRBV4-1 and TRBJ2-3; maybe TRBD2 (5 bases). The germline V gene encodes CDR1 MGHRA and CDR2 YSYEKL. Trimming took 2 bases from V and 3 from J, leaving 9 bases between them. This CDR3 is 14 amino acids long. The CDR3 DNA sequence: TGCGCCAGCAGCCAAACGTGGACTACAGATACGCAGTATTTT. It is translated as CASSQTWTTDTQYF.

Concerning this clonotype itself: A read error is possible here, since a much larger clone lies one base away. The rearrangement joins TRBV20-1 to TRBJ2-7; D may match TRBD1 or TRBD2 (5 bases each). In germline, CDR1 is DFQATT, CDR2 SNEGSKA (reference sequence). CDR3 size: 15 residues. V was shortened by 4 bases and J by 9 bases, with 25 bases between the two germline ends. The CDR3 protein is CSATDRAGSAAGQYF. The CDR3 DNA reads TGCAGTGCTACGGACCGGGCAGGGAGCGCAGCTGGGCAGTACTTC.

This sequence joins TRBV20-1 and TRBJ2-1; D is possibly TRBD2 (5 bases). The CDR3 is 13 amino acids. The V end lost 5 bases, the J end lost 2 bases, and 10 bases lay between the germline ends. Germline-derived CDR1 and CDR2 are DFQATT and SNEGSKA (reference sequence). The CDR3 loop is CSAPDYTYNEQFF. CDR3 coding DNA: TGCAGTGCTCCAGACTACACCTACAATGAGCAGTTCTTC.

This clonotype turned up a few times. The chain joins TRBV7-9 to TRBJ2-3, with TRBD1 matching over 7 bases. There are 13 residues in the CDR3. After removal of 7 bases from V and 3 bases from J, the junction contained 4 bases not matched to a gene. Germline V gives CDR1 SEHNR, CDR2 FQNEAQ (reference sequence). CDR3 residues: CASTTGVTDTQYF. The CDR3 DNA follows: TGTGCCAGCACTACAGGGGTTACAGATACGCAGTATTTT. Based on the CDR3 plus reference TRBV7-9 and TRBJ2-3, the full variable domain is DTGVSQNPRHKITKRGQNVTFRCDPISEHNRLYWYRQTLGQGPEFLTYFQNEAQLEKSRLLSDRFSAERPKGSFSTLEIQRTEQGDSAMYLCASTTGVTDTQYFGPGTRLTVL.

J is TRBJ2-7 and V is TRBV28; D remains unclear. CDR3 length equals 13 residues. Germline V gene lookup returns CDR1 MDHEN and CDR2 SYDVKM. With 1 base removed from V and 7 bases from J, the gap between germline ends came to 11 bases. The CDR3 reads CASSLSASREQYF. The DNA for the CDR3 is TGTGCCAGCAGTTTATCGGCCAGCAGGGAGCAGTACTTC. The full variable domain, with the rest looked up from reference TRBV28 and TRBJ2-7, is DVKVTQSSRYLVKRTGEKVFLECVQDMDHENMFWYRQDPGLGLRLIYFSYDVKMKEKGDIPEGYSVSREKKERFSLILESASTNQTSMYLCASSLSASREQYFGPGTRLTVT.

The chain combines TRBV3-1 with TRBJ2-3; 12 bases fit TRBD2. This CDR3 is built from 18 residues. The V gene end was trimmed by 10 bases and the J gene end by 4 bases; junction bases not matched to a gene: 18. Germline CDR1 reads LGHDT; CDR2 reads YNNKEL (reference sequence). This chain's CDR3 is CAISLGQTSGSLPDTQYF. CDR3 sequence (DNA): TGTGCCATCAGTTTAGGCCAGACTAGCGGGAGCTTACCAGATACGCAGTATTTT.

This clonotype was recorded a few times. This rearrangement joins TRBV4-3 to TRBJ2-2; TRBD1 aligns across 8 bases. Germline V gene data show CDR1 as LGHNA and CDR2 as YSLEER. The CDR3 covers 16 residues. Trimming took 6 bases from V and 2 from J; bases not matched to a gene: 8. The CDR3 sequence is CASSTTGGLNTGELFF. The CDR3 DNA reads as TGCGCCAGCAGTACCACAGGGGGTCTAAACACCGGGGAGCTGTTTTTT.